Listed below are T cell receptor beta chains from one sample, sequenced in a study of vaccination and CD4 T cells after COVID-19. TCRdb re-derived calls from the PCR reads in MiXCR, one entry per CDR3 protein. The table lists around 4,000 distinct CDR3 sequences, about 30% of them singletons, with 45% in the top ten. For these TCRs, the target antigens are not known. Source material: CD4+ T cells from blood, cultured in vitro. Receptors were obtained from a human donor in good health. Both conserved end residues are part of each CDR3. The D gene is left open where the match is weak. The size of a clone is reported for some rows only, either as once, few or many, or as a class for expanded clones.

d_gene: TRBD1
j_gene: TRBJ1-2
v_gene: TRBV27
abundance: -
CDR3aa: CASSSQGAVLGYTF
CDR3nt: TGTGCCAGCAGTTCACAGGGGGCTGTCCTTGGCTACACCTTC

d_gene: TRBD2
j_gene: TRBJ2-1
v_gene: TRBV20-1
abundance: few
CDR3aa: CSARGLAGAFSYNEQFF
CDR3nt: TGCAGTGCTAGGGGACTAGCGGGGGCCTTTTCCTACAATGAGCAGTTCTTC

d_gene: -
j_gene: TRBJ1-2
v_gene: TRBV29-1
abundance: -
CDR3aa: CSVGDNKNYGYTF
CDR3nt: TGCAGCGTTGGGGACAACAAAAACTATGGCTACACCTTC

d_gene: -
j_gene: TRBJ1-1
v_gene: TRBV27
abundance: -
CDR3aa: CASSLSGAPLTEAFF
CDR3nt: TGTGCCAGCAGTTTATCGGGTGCCCCCCTCACTGAAGCTTTCTTT

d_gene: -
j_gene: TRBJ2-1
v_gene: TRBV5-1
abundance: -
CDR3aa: CASSPASAAGEQFF
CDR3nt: TGCGCCAGCAGCCCGGCTAGCGCCGCAGGGGAGCAGTTCTTC

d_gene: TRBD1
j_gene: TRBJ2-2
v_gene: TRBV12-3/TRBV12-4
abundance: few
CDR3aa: CASSSQGAGTGELFF
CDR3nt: TGTGCCAGCAGTTCCCAGGGGGCTGGGACCGGGGAGCTGTTTTTT

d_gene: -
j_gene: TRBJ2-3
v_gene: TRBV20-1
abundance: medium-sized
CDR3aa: CSANPRDPTDTQYF
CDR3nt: TGCAGTGCCAACCCCCGGGACCCCACAGATACGCAGTATTTT

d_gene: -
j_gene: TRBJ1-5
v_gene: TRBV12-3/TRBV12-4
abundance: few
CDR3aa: CASAFGQPNQPQHF
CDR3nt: TGTGCCAGCGCTTTCGGGCAGCCAAATCAGCCCCAGCATTTT

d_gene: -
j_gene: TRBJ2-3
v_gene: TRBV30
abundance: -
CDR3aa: CAWTGVSSVDTQYF
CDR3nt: TGTGCCTGGACGGGGGTCTCATCGGTAGATACGCAGTATTTT

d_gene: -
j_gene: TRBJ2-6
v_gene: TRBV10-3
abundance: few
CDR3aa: CAIRSSRDSGANVLTF
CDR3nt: TGTGCCATCAGATCGAGCAGGGACTCTGGGGCCAACGTCCTGACTTTC

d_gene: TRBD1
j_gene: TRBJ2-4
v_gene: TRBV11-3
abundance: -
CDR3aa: CASSFTTGTGGKNIQYF
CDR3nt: TGTGCCAGCAGCTTCACAACGGGAACAGGGGGTAAAAACATTCAGTACTTC

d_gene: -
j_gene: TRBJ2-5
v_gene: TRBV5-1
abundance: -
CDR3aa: CASSLGSSGGLSQETQYF
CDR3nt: TGCGCCAGCAGCTTGGGGTCTAGTGGGGGGCTCTCCCAAGAGACCCAGTACTTC

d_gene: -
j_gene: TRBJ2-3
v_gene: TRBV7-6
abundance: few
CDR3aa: CASSLRDTQYF
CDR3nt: TGTGCCAGCAGCCTCCGTGATACGCAGTATTTT

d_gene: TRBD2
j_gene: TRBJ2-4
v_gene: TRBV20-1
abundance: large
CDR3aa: CSARLAGGGYIQYF
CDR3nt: TGCAGTGCCAGACTAGCGGGGGGGGGTTACATTCAGTACTTC

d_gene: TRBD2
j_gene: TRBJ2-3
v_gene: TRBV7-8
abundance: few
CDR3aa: CASSLDSTREGRGDTQYF
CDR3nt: TGTGCCAGCAGCTTAGATTCGACCCGGGAGGGCCGGGGAGATACGCAGTATTTT

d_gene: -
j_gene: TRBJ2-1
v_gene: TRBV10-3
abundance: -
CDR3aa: CAISAGVGYNEQFF
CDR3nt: TGTGCCATCAGTGCGGGCGTCGGGTACAATGAGCAGTTCTTC

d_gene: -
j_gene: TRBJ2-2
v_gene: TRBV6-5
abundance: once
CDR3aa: CASSYSSANTGELFF
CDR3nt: TGTGCCAGCAGTTACTCTAGCGCGAACACCGGGGAGCTGTTTTTT

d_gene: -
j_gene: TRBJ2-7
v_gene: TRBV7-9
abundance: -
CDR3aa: CASSLRTASSYEQYF
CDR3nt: TGTGCCAGCAGCCTCCGGACAGCCAGCTCCTACGAGCAGTACTTC

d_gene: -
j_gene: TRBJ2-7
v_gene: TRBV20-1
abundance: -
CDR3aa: CSGMGFGLRSYEQYF
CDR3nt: TGCAGTGGTATGGGATTTGGACTCCGGTCCTACGAGCAGTACTTC

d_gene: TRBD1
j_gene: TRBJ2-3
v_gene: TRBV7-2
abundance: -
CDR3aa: CASSLSGQSTDTQYF
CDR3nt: TGTGCCAGCAGCTTATCGGGACAGAGCACAGATACGCAGTATTTT

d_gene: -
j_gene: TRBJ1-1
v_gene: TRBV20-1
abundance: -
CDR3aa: CSARSPAMNTEAFF
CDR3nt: TGCAGTGCTAGATCGCCGGCCATGAACACTGAAGCTTTCTTT

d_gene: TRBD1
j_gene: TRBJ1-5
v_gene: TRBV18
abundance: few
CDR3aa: CASSPRGHGQPQHF
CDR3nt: TGTGCCAGCTCACCCAGGGGGCACGGTCAGCCCCAGCATTTT

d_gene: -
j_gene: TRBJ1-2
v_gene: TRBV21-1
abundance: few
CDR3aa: CASKTGEYGYTF
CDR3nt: TGTGCCAGCAAGACAGGGGAATATGGCTACACCTTC

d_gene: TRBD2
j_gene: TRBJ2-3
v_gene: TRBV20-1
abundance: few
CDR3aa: CSARSGSGTDTQYF
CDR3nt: TGCAGTGCTCGCAGCGGGAGTGGAACAGATACGCAGTATTTT

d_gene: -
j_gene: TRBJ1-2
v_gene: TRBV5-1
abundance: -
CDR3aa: CASSLANWQMNNYGYTF
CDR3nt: TGCGCCAGCAGCTTGGCCAATTGGCAGATGAATAACTATGGCTACACCTTC

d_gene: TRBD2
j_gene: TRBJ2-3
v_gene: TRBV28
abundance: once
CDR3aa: CASSSPGGSGSLDTQYF
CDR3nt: TGTGCCAGCAGTTCCCCCGGAGGTAGCGGGAGTTTAGATACGCAGTATTTT

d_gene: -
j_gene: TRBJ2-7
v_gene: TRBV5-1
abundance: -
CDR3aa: CASTPGVGGHEQYF
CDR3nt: TGCGCCAGCACTCCCGGAGTAGGGGGACACGAGCAGTACTTC

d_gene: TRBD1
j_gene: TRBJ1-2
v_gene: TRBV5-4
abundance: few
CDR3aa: CASSRDSLYGYTF
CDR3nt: TGTGCCAGCAGCCGGGACAGCCTCTATGGCTACACCTTC

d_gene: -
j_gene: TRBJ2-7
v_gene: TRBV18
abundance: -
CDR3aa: CASSNYRDTYEQYF
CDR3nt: TGTGCCAGCTCGAATTACAGGGACACCTACGAGCAGTACTTC

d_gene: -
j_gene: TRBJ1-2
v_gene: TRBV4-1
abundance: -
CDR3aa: CASSQQGSYGYTF
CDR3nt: TGCGCCAGCAGCCAACAAGGGTCTTATGGCTACACCTTC

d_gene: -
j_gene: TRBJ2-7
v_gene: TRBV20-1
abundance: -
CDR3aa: CSASRWDYEQYF
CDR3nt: TGCAGTGCCTCCCGCTGGGACTACGAGCAGTACTTC

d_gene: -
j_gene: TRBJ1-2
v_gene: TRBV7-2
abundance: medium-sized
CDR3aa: CASSLGSVAYGYTF
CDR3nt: TGTGCCAGCAGCTTAGGCAGCGTAGCCTATGGCTACACCTTC

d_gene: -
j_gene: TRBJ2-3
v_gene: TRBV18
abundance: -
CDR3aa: CASSPAGPRADTQYF
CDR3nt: TGTGCCAGCTCACCAGCGGGGCCCAGGGCAGATACGCAGTATTTT

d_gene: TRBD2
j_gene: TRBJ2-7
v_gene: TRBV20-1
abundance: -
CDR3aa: CSAPQKAGGNEQYF
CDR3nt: TGCAGTGCCCCCCAGAAAGCGGGAGGCAACGAGCAGTACTTC

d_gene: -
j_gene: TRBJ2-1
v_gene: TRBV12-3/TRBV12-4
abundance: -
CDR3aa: CASSLDGGGLSGISYNEQFF
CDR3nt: TGTGCCAGCAGTTTAGATGGAGGGGGCTTATCGGGAATCTCCTACAATGAGCAGTTCTTC

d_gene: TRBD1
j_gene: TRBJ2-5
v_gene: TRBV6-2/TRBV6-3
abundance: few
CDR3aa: CASSYDRVQETQYF
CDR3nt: TGTGCCAGCAGTTACGACAGGGTTCAAGAGACCCAGTACTTC

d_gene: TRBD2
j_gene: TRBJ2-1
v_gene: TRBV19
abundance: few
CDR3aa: CASSIGASGGSEQFF
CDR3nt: TGTGCCAGTAGTATAGGGGCCAGCGGGGGCAGTGAGCAGTTCTTC

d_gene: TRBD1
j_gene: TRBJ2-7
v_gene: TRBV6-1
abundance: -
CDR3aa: CASSEAGTGGYEQYF
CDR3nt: TGCGCCAGCAGTGAGGCCGGGACAGGGGGCTACGAGCAGTACTTC

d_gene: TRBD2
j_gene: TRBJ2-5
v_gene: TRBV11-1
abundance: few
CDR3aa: CASSLGLAGATGWETQYF
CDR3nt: TGTGCCAGCAGCTTAGGACTAGCGGGAGCCACAGGGTGGGAGACCCAGTACTTC

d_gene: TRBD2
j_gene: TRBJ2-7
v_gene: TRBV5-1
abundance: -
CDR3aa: CASSPTGGLYEQYF
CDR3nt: TGCGCCAGCAGCCCGACGGGGGGGCTGTACGAGCAGTACTTC

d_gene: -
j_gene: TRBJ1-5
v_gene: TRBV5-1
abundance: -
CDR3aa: CASSLTGIYSNQPQHF
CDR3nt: TGCGCCAGCAGCTTGACAGGGATTTATAGCAATCAGCCCCAGCATTTT

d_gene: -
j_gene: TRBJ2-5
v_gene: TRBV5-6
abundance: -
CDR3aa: CASSQQWSPGPYF
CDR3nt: TGTGCCAGCAGCCAGCAGTGGTCCCCGGGTCCGTACTTC

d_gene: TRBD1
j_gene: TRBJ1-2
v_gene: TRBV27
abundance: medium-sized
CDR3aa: CASSRTLFGQGGYTF
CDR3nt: TGTGCCAGCAGTCGTACCCTGTTCGGACAGGGTGGCTACACCTTC

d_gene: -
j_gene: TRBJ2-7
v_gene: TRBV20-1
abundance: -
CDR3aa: CSVGNYEQYF
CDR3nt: TGCAGTGTAGGGAACTACGAGCAGTACTTC

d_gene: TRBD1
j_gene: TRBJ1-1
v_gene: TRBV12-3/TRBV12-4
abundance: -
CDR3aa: CASTLDRYTEAFF
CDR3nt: TGTGCCAGCACCCTGGACAGGTACACTGAAGCTTTCTTT

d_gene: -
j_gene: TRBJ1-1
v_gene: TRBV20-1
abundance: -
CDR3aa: CSARDTTTPEAFF
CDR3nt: TGCAGTGCTCGGGACACCACTACCCCGGAAGCTTTCTTT

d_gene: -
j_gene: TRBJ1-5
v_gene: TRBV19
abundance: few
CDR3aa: CASSPGAGRADQPQHF
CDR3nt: TGTGCCAGTAGTCCAGGAGCAGGGAGAGCGGATCAGCCCCAGCATTTT

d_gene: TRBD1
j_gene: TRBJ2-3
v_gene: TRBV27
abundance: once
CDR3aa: CASSFLGTGTDTQYF
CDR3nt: TGTGCCAGCAGTTTCCTCGGGACAGGGACAGATACGCAGTATTTT

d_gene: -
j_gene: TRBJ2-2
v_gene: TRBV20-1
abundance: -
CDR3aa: CSVRRYTGELFF
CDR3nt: TGCAGTGTCAGGAGGTACACCGGGGAGCTGTTTTTT

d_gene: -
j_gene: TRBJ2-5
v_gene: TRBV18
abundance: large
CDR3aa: CASSPSQETQYF
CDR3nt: TGTGCCAGCTCACCTTCCCAAGAGACCCAGTACTTC

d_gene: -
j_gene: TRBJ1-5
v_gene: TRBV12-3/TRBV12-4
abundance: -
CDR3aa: CASSNSNQPQHF
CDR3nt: TGTGCCAGCAGTAATAGCAATCAGCCCCAGCATTTT

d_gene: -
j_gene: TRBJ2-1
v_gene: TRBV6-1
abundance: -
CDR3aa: CASSEGTDYNEQFF
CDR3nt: TGTGCCAGCAGTGAAGGGACAGATTACAATGAGCAGTTCTTC